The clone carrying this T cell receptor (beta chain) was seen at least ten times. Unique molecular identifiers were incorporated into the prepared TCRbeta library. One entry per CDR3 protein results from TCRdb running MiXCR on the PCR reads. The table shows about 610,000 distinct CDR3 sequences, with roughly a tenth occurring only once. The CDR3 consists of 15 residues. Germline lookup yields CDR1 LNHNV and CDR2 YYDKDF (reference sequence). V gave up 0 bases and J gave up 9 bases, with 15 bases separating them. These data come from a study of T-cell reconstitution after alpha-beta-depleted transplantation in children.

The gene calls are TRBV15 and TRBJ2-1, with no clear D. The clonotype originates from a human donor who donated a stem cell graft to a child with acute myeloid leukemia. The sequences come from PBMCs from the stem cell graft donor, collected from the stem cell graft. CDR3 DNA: TGTGCCACCAGCAGAGATCCCCTTTCCTTAGCTGAGCAGTTCTTC. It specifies CATSRDPLSLAEQFF.